Following are 28 T cell receptor beta chains from one sample sequenced in a study of control samples from healthy donors and cancer patients. Here immunoSEQ multiplex PCR was the method, and the copy in TCRdb shows in-frame clones only, minus some. The table includes 100,000 to 150,000 clones, around nine tenths detected once. Material: PBMCs. The receptors here all came from a man between 45 and 60 years old with head and neck cancer.

J is TRBJ2-4 and V is TRBV27, with D perhaps matching TRBD2 (7 bases). The V and J ends lost 8 bases and 1 base respectively, with 24 bases between them. The CDR3 contains 18 residues. In germline, CDR1 is MNHEY, CDR2 SMNVEV (reference sequence). The CDR3 is CASCPEGGDGRAKNIQYF. The CDR3 DNA reads as TGTGCCAGCTGCCCAGAGGGGGGGGACGGCAGGGCCAAAAACATTCAGTACTTC.

The chain recombines TRBV7-2 with TRBJ1-1; 7 positions agree with TRBD1. CDR1 and CDR2 from the germline V gene are SGHTA and FQGNSA. Unmatched junction bases numbered 4, after V lost 4 bases and J lost 5 bases. CDR3 length equals 13 residues. DNA for the CDR3: TGTGCCAGCAGCTCGTACAGGGGTACTGAAGCTTTCTTT. It translates to CASSSYRGTEAFF.

The chain links TRBV15 to TRBJ1-2, with 7 bases that match TRBD1. Trimming removed 1 base from V and 3 bases from J; junction bases left unmatched: 5. The CDR3 is 15 amino acids. Germline V gene lookup returns CDR1 LNHNV and CDR2 YYDKDF (reference sequence). The CDR3 nucleotides read TGTGCCACCAGCAGAGGAGGACAGGAGTACTATGGCTACACCTTC. Translating gives CATSRGGQEYYGYTF.

This chain uses TRBV6-5 with TRBJ2-1; the D is unclear. CDR1 is MNHEY and CDR2 is SVGAGI in the germline V gene. The V and J ends lost 3 bases and 4 bases respectively, with 7 bases between them. This CDR3 has 13 residues. In nucleotides, the CDR3 is TGTGCCAGCAGTTATGGCCAGTACAATGAGCAGTTCTTC. This encodes CASSYGQYNEQFF.

The V and J genes are TRBV6-5 and TRBJ2-7, with D perhaps TRBD1 (6 bases). CDR1 is MNHEY, CDR2 SVGAGI, per germline. V was shortened by 4 bases and J by 0 bases, with 7 bases between the two germline ends. This CDR3 has 13 residues. The CDR3 bases are TGTGCCAGCAGTTGGGACATCTCCTACGAGCAGTACTTC. Translating gives CASSWDISYEQYF.

The chain joins TRBV6-6 to TRBJ2-7; the match to TRBD2 covers 8 bases. The J segment lost 2 bases and the V segment lost 5 bases, leaving 2 bases of the junction unmatched. CDR1 and CDR2 (germline): MNHNY, SVGAGI (reference sequence). CDR3 size: 13 residues. Written as DNA, the CDR3 is TGTGCCAGCAGTCCCGGGAGGGCCTACGAGCAGTACTTC. It is translated as CASSPGRAYEQYF.

CDR3 nucleotide sequence: TGCGCCAGCCAAGGGGGGTGGACCAATGAGCAGTTCTTC. Residues: CASQGGWTNEQFF. V and J are TRBV10-1 and TRBJ2-1, with D perhaps assigned TRBD1 or TRBD2 (6 bases each). Trimming shortened V by 8 bases and J by 6 bases, and 14 bases separated the two germline ends. Germline lookup yields CDR1 WNHNN and CDR2 SYGVQD (reference sequence). This CDR3 comprises 13 residues.

J is TRBJ1-1 and V is TRBV30, with D unclear. Germline V lookup: CDR1 GTSNPN, CDR2 SVGIG (reference sequence). The CDR3 has 14 residues. The V gene lost 2 bases and the J gene lost 1 base, with 11 bases spanning the gap. CDR3 sequence reads: CAWSSGLPNTEAFF. For the CDR3, the DNA is TGTGCCTGGAGTTCCGGACTGCCGAACACTGAAGCTTTCTTT.

This sequence joins TRBV28 and TRBJ1-6; 8 bases align to TRBD1. CDR3 length: 13 residues. The V segment lost 11 bases and the J segment 8 bases; nucleotides outside the gene matches: 8. Germline values: CDR1 MDHEN, CDR2 SYDVKM. CDR3 sequence (DNA): TGTGCCGGAGCAGACAGGGGTCATTCACCCCTCCACTTT. Translating it yields CAGADRGHSPLHF.

The genes are TRBV11-2 and TRBJ2-4, with 7 positions matching TRBD2. The CDR3 consists of 16 residues. CDR1 and CDR2 from the germline V gene are SGHAT and FQNNGV. Unmatched junction bases numbered 10, after V lost 8 bases and J lost 0 bases. This chain's CDR3 is CASRGLPILAKNIQYF. CDR3 DNA: TGTGCCAGCCGGGGACTACCAATCTTAGCCAAAAACATTCAGTACTTC.

The gene calls are TRBV7-9 and TRBJ1-5; tentatively, D is TRBD1 (6 bases). Germline values: CDR1 SEHNR, CDR2 FQNEAQ (reference sequence). There are 14 residues in the CDR3. Between the trimmed V and J ends, which lost 2 bases and 6 bases, there was a span of 11 bases. Written as DNA, the CDR3 is TGTGCCAGCAGCTTACCAGGGGACGCTCAGCCCCAGCATTTT. Its protein product is CASSLPGDAQPQHF.

The chain uses TRBV7-9 and TRBJ1-1, with D possibly being TRBD1 (5 bases). Germline assignment: CDR1 SEHNR and CDR2 FQNEAQ (reference sequence). The CDR3 contains 14 residues. V was shortened by 3 bases and J by 1 base, with 9 bases between the two germline ends. The CDR3 protein is CASSFGTENTEAFF. Here the CDR3 DNA reads TGTGCCAGCAGCTTCGGGACGGAGAACACTGAAGCTTTCTTT. The entire variable domain, with the rest obtained from reference TRBV7-9 and TRBJ1-1, is as follows: DTGVSQNPRHKITKRGQNVTFRCDPISEHNRLYWYRQTLGQGPEFLTYFQNEAQLEKSRLLSDRFSAERPKGSFSTLEIQRTEQGDSAMYLCASSFGTENTEAFFGQGTRLTVV.

The rearrangement uses TRBV29-1 and TRBJ1-2; tentative D call: TRBD1 (5 bases). V lost 6 bases to trimming and J lost 6 bases, with 23 bases between them. The CDR3 has 15 amino acids. CDR1 and CDR2 (germline): SQVTM, ANQGSEA. CDR3 nucleotides: TGCAGCGTCCTACCCTATCGGCAGGGTCAGGATGGCTACACCTTC. It encodes CSVLPYRQGQDGYTF.

The chain links TRBV6-4 to TRBJ2-1, with 15 bases identical to TRBD2. CDR1 and CDR2 from the germline V gene are MRHNA and SNTAGT. CDR3 length: 19 residues. V was clipped by 0 bases and J by 10 bases; unmatched bases: 13. CDR3 DNA: TGTGCCAGCAGTGACTCCAGGACTAGCGGGGGGGCTCCCACGGGGGAGCAGTTCTTC. This translates into CASSDSRTSGGAPTGEQFF.

The chain has TRBV5-1 and TRBJ2-7, with TRBD2 matching 10 bases. Trimming took 4 bases from V and 3 from J; bases not matched to a gene: 4. The CDR3 is 14 residues long. Looked up from germline, CDR1 is SGHRS and CDR2 is YFSETQ. The DNA for the CDR3 is TGCGCCAGCAGCCATACTAGCGGGGTCTACGAGCAGTACTTC. This codes for CASSHTSGVYEQYF.

The genes are TRBV25-1 and TRBJ2-2; 13 positions match TRBD2. Germline-derived CDR1 and CDR2 are MGHDK and SYGVNS. The CDR3 covers 17 residues. The V segment lost 8 bases and the J segment 3 bases; nucleotides outside the gene matches: 9. CDR3 DNA: TGTGCCAGCTCATGGACTAGCGGGAGATCGGACACCGGGGAGCTGTTTTTT. Translating gives CASSWTSGRSDTGELFF.

V usage is TRBV4-1 and J usage is TRBJ2-3; maybe TRBD1 (6 bases). V was cut by 0 bases and J by 1 base, with 8 bases left in between. This CDR3 region has 15 residues. The germline V gene encodes CDR1 MGHRA and CDR2 YSYEKL. This chain's CDR3 is CASSQEGARTDTQYF. CDR3 nucleotide sequence: TGCGCCAGCAGCCAAGAGGGGGCCCGCACAGATACGCAGTATTTT.

The CDR3 DNA sequence: TGTGCCAGCAGCCAAGATTCGGGTCACAATCAGCCCCAGCATTTT. Encoded protein: CASSQDSGHNQPQHF. The chain links TRBV4-2 to TRBJ1-5; no reliable D call. This CDR3 spans 15 amino acids. V gave up 0 bases and J gave up 3 bases, with 9 bases separating them. The germline V gene encodes CDR1 LGHNA and CDR2 YNFKEQ.

This chain uses TRBV6-5 with TRBJ1-2; no reliable D call. V lost 0 bases and J 5 bases, leaving 10 bases between the germline ends. Germline V gives CDR1 MNHEY, CDR2 SVGAGI. This CDR3 has 14 residues. Here the CDR3 reads CASSYSSSGYGYTF. CDR3 coding DNA: TGTGCCAGCAGTTACTCGAGTAGCGGGTATGGCTACACCTTC.

The chain combines TRBV6-1 with TRBJ2-7; no clear D gene. V was shortened by 1 base and J by 0 bases, with 13 bases between the two germline ends. This CDR3 has 16 amino acids. Germline values: CDR1 MNHNS, CDR2 SASEGT. The DNA of the CDR3 is TGTGCCAGCAGTGAAGAAGGTCGGCCGAGCTCCTACGAGCAGTACTTC. It translates to CASSEEGRPSSYEQYF.

J is TRBJ2-7 and V is TRBV5-6; D is possibly TRBD1 (6 bases). The CDR3 is 15 amino acids. Germline V gives CDR1 SGHDT, CDR2 YYEEEE. Trimming shortened V by 4 bases and J by 9 bases, and 23 bases separated the two germline ends. CDR3 nucleotides: TGTGCCAGCAGCACCCCCGGGACAAGTATCGCCGGGCAGTACTTC. This codes for CASSTPGTSIAGQYF.

The chain combines TRBV6-2 or TRBV6-3 with TRBJ2-1; the match to TRBD2 covers 15 bases. This CDR3 comprises 19 residues. Trimming cost V 2 bases and J 4 bases; bases outside gene matches: 9. CDR1 is MNHEY and CDR2 is SVGEGT in the germline V gene. CDR3 nucleotide sequence: TGTGCCAGCAGTTACAAAGGACTAGCGGGAGGGCCTGAGTACAATGAGCAGTTCTTC. This encodes CASSYKGLAGGPEYNEQFF.

Remarks on this clone: The sample contains more than one DNA sequence encoding this CDR3. The chain employs TRBV7-9 and TRBJ2-7; D assignment may be TRBD1 or TRBD2 (5 bases each). The CDR3 spans 12 residues. In germline, CDR1 is SEHNR, CDR2 FQNEAQ (reference sequence). The V end was cut by 3 bases, the J end by 3 bases, with 6 bases between. CDR3 nucleotides: TGTGCCAGCAGCTTGGGGGACTACGAGCAGTACTTC. This sequence encodes CASSLGDYEQYF.

This clone was observed a single time. J is TRBJ1-1 and V is TRBV12-3 or TRBV12-4; D is ambiguous. This CDR3 is built from 11 residues. The ends were cut back, 6 bases at V and 11 bases at J, with 13 bases in the middle. The CDR3 nucleotides are TGTGCCAGCAGCCAGACAAGTTGGGCTTTCTTT. Translated: CASSQTSWAFF.

The rearrangement links TRBV28 to TRBJ2-1; 7 nucleotides align to TRBD2. This CDR3 contains 15 residues. The germline CDR1 and CDR2 sequences are MDHEN and SYDVKM. The J segment lost 7 bases and the V segment lost 3 bases, leaving 9 bases of the junction unmatched. The CDR3 nucleotides are TGTGCCAGCAGTTTTCGGCGGGAGCGAGGGAATGAGCAGTTCTTC. This translates into CASSFRRERGNEQFF.

This clone was counted only a few times. This rearrangement joins TRBV28 to TRBJ1-1; perhaps TRBD1 as D (6 bases). Germline values: CDR1 MDHEN, CDR2 SYDVKM. V gave up 6 bases and J gave up 3 bases, with 17 bases separating them. The CDR3 has 15 residues. CDR3 loop: CASSMAGVGDTEAFF. DNA for the CDR3: TGTGCCAGCAGCATGGCAGGGGTGGGTGACACTGAAGCTTTCTTT.

This chain uses TRBV7-2 with TRBJ2-5; the match to TRBD2 covers 15 bases. The length of the CDR3 is 17 residues. V was clipped by 5 bases and J by 5 bases; unmatched bases: 9. Germline loops: CDR1 SGHTA, CDR2 FQGNSA. The CDR3 region is CASSPGLAGGPVETQYF. The DNA for the CDR3 is TGTGCCAGCAGCCCAGGACTAGCGGGAGGGCCGGTGGAGACCCAGTACTTC.

The chain combines TRBV7-9 with TRBJ1-5; 11 bases fit TRBD1. This CDR3 has 17 residues. Germline CDR1 reads SEHNR; CDR2 reads FQNEAQ (reference sequence). J gave up 1 base and V 3 bases, and 5 bases lay outside the gene matches. The CDR3 sequence is CASSFGTGGRSNQPQHF. DNA for the CDR3: TGTGCCAGCAGCTTCGGGACAGGGGGTAGGAGCAATCAGCCCCAGCATTTT.